This TCR beta chain was identified in a study of OX40 agonist ivuxolimab in advanced cancers. Across the study: Cancers in dose escalation were hepatocellular, melanoma, renal cell and head and neck.

The assay was immunoSEQ multiplex PCR, and TCRdb's table has in-frame clones only and misses some. The sample has about 72,000 clones, more than 80% seen once. CDR1 and CDR2 (germline): SGHVS, FQNEAQ. The CDR3 is made up of 15 amino acids. V was trimmed by 2 bases and J by 2 bases, leaving 12 bases between them. This chain connects TRBV7-8 to TRBJ1-2; a possible D gene is TRBD1 (5 bases). The sequence came from an adult with an advanced solid tumor such as melanoma, head and neck, liver or kidney cancer. The source material was CD4+ or CD8+ T cells sorted from blood, sampled in a trial of the OX40 agonist ivuxolimab. The CDR3 nucleotides read TGTGCCAGCAGCTTATCATCAGGGCCCAACTATGGCTACACCTTC. Encoded protein: CASSLSSGPNYGYTF.